This entry lists 30 T cell receptor beta chains sequenced from one sample in a study of T cells in localized non-small cell lung cancer (dated by TCRdb to about 2020). Libraries were built with the immunoSEQ multiplex PCR assay. Entries here come from immuneACCESS through TCRdb and include only in-frame sequences with V and J called. Some clones fail to appear in such tables; in the studies checked, an unresolved V gene covers under half of the shortfall, and the cause of the remainder is unknown. The sample records around 36,000 clones, roughly 79% of which are singletons. The leading ten clones occupy around 7.5% of the sample. Sequenced material: peripheral blood mononuclear cells, taken before any cancer treatment. The receptor set was obtained from a male donor older than 55 with stage II lung adenocarcinoma.

The rearrangement joins TRBV28 to TRBJ2-2; unclear D gene. Germline lookup yields CDR1 MDHEN and CDR2 SYDVKM. This CDR3 comprises 15 residues. Trimming pared 1 base from V and 4 bases from J, leaving 10 bases between. The CDR3 reads CASSLYKLTTGELFF. DNA of the CDR3: TGTGCCAGCAGTTTATATAAGTTAACCACCGGGGAGCTGTTTTTT.

The chain employs TRBV5-1 and TRBJ2-7; the D gene is possibly TRBD2 (5 bases). With 2 bases removed from V and 5 bases from J, the gap between germline ends came to 11 bases. In germline, CDR1 is SGHRS, CDR2 YFSETQ. This CDR3 has 13 residues. CDR3 DNA sequence: TGCGCCAGCAGCTTTACTAGTCTAAACGAGCAGTACTTC. Residues: CASSFTSLNEQYF.

V usage is TRBV27 and J usage is TRBJ2-1; D is undetermined. Between the trimmed V and J ends, which lost 1 base and 7 bases, there was a span of 5 bases. Germline V CDR1 and CDR2: MNHEY, SMNVEV (reference sequence). The CDR3 has 12 residues. DNA for the CDR3: TGTGCCAGCAGTTTATTTGGTAATGAGCAGTTCTTC. This codes for CASSLFGNEQFF.

The rearrangement uses TRBV4-1 and TRBJ2-7, with 10 bases aligning to TRBD1. Germline loops: CDR1 MGHRA, CDR2 YSYEKL. The CDR3 is made up of 17 amino acids. V lost 2 bases to trimming and J lost 0 bases; unmatched junction nucleotides: 7. CDR3 loop: CASSQRGQGRSSYEQYF. The CDR3 bases are TGCGCCAGCAGCCAAAGGGGACAGGGGCGAAGCTCCTACGAGCAGTACTTC.

The rearrangement uses TRBV27 and TRBJ1-5; 9 bases map to TRBD1. The length of the CDR3 is 14 residues. The V segment lost 3 bases and the J segment 6 bases; nucleotides outside the gene matches: 3. Per the germline V gene, CDR1 is MNHEY and CDR2 is SMNVEV (reference sequence). The CDR3 DNA sequence: TGTGCCAGCAGTTTTACAGGGGGCGGTCAGCCCCAGCATTTT. This codes for CASSFTGGGQPQHF.

The rearrangement links TRBV4-2 to TRBJ1-4, with no clear D. Trimming removed 6 bases at V and 8 bases at J, with 13 bases between. The germline V gene has CDR1 LGHNA and CDR2 YNFKEQ. This CDR3 has 13 residues. This CDR3 is CASSQPGKEKLFF. The CDR3 nucleotides are TGTGCCAGCAGTCAACCGGGTAAAGAAAAACTGTTTTTT.

This clone is a singleton in its sample. The rearrangement joins TRBV14 to TRBJ2-2; TRBD1 might be the D (6 bases). CDR3 size: 13 residues. Germline V lookup: CDR1 SGHDN, CDR2 FVKESK. V lost 5 bases, J lost 11 bases, and 15 bases lay in between. CDR3 nucleotide sequence: TGTGCCAGCAGCGGACAGTTTGTTTCTGAGCTGTTTTTT. Translating gives CASSGQFVSELFF. Full variable domain (rest looked up from reference TRBV14 and TRBJ2-2): EAGVTQFPSHSVIEKGQTVTLRCDPISGHDNLYWYRRVMGKEIKFLLHFVKESKQDESGMPNNRFLAERTGGTYSTLKVQPAELEDSGVYFCASSGQFVSELFFGEGSRLTVL.

The V gene is TRBV18, the J gene TRBJ1-1, with a possible D match to TRBD1 (5 bases). Trimming took 4 bases from V and 0 from J, leaving 15 bases between them. The CDR3 extends over 16 amino acids. Germline assignment: CDR1 KGHSH and CDR2 LQKENI. CDR3 bases: TGTGCCAGCTCACGGGGCGGCGGAAGGATGAACACTGAAGCTTTCTTT. Translating gives CASSRGGGRMNTEAFF.

CDR3 coding DNA: TGTGCCAGTAGTAAGGAACAGGGACCTGAAGCTTTCTTT. Protein sequence: CASSKEQGPEAFF. The chain employs TRBV19 and TRBJ1-1, with TRBD1 as a possible D gene (6 bases). V lost 4 bases and J lost 6, with 12 bases in between. Germline loops: CDR1 LNHDA, CDR2 SQIVND (reference sequence). This CDR3 is 13 amino acids long.

The chain uses TRBV19 and TRBJ1-5; D possibly corresponds to TRBD1 (5 bases). Trimming took 5 bases from V and 9 from J, leaving 14 bases between them. This CDR3 has 13 residues. The germline gives CDR1 LNHDA, CDR2 SQIVND (reference sequence). The chain's CDR3 is CASSGGGSGPQHF. For the CDR3, the DNA is TGTGCCAGTAGTGGGGGGGGGTCCGGGCCCCAGCATTTT. The variable domain in full, with the rest retrieved from reference TRBV19 and TRBJ1-5, is DGGITQSPKYLFRKEGQNVTLSCEQNLNHDAMYWYRQDPGQGLRLIYYSQIVNDFQKGDIAEGYSVSREKKESFPLTVTSAQKNPTAFYLCASSGGGSGPQHFGDGTRLSIL.

The chain uses TRBV18 and TRBJ2-7; 7 bases are shared with TRBD1. This CDR3 contains 15 residues. In germline, CDR1 is KGHSH, CDR2 LQKENI. The ends lost 3 bases at V and 6 bases at J; junction bases unmatched: 11. DNA of the CDR3: TGTGCCAGCTCACCTGTGACAGGGAGTAATGGCGAGCAGTACTTC. Translated: CASSPVTGSNGEQYF.

The chain has TRBV6-4 and TRBJ1-1; D remains ambiguous. Germline values: CDR1 MRHNA, CDR2 SNTAGT. The CDR3 runs to 14 residues. Between the trimmed V and J ends, which lost 2 bases and 3 bases, there was a span of 10 bases. Here the CDR3 DNA reads TGTGCCAGCAGTGACGGGTATTCGGACACTGAAGCTTTCTTT. Translation: CASSDGYSDTEAFF.

This clone showed up just a few times. The V gene is TRBV6-1, the J gene TRBJ1-2; D possibly corresponds to TRBD1 (5 bases). The length of the CDR3 is 12 residues. The germline V gene has CDR1 MNHNS and CDR2 SASEGT. Deletions cut 4 bases from V and 9 bases from J, with 12 bases between. This CDR3 is CASSVQDLRYTF. The CDR3 region has the DNA TGTGCCAGCAGTGTACAGGATCTTCGCTACACCTTC.

This chain uses TRBV5-4 with TRBJ2-7; possible D gene TRBD1, 5 bases. Per germline, CDR1 SGHNT and CDR2 YYREEE (reference sequence). This CDR3 spans 15 amino acids. Trimming cost V 0 bases and J 1 base, with 11 bases left between them. This CDR3 is CASSLVGVPSYEQYF. The DNA for the CDR3 is TGTGCCAGCAGCTTGGTAGGGGTCCCATCCTACGAGCAGTACTTC.

The rearrangement joins TRBV6-5 to TRBJ2-1, with a weak D call TRBD2 (6 bases). Trimming took 7 bases from V and 4 from J, leaving 11 bases between them. Germline CDR1 MNHEY, CDR2 SVGAGI. The CDR3 covers 13 residues. The CDR3 nucleotides are TGTGCCAGCAAACGGGAGCATTACAATGAGCAGTTCTTC. As protein: CASKREHYNEQFF.

The chain uses TRBV7-3 and TRBJ2-3; 8 bases match TRBD1. The germline CDR1 and CDR2 sequences are SGHTA and FQGTGA. V was pared by 4 bases and J by 4 bases, with 10 bases of the junction left unmatched. The CDR3 contains 16 residues. The CDR3 loop reads CASSWLGQGGADTQYF. The CDR3 bases are TGTGCCAGCAGCTGGCTCGGACAGGGAGGCGCAGATACGCAGTATTTT.

J is TRBJ2-5 and V is TRBV10-3; D is perhaps TRBD1 or TRBD2 (6 bases each). The V end was cut by 3 bases, the J end by 1 base, with 9 bases between. The CDR3 consists of 14 residues. Germline CDR1 ENHRY, CDR2 SYGVKD. The CDR3 here is CAISDGGGQETQYF. CDR3 DNA: TGTGCCATCAGTGATGGAGGGGGCCAAGAGACCCAGTACTTC.

The V gene is TRBV2, the J gene TRBJ2-2; perhaps TRBD2 as D (6 bases). Germline V gives CDR1 SNHLY, CDR2 FYNNEI. V lost 7 bases and J lost 4, with 16 bases in between. This CDR3 spans 15 amino acids. Written as DNA, the CDR3 is TGTGCCAGCACAAAAGAGGGAGGAGGCACCGGGGAGCTGTTTTTT. It specifies CASTKEGGGTGELFF.

V gene TRBV6-6 combines with J gene TRBJ1-5, with 7 bases lining up with TRBD1. The CDR3 contains 14 residues. V dropped 0 bases and J dropped 11; count of bases not matched to a gene: 7. The germline gives CDR1 MNHNY, CDR2 SVGAGI (reference sequence). CDR3: CASSYSPGQATQHF. DNA for the CDR3: TGTGCCAGCAGTTACTCACCCGGACAGGCGACCCAGCATTTT.

The V and J genes are TRBV2 and TRBJ1-3, with D perhaps TRBD1 (6 bases). This CDR3 has 14 amino acids. V was cut by 3 bases and J by 4 bases, with 10 bases left in between. Germline-derived CDR1 and CDR2 are SNHLY and FYNNEI. CDR3 sequence (DNA): TGTGCCAGCAGTGAGCCGGGACAAGGAAACACCATATATTTT. Protein: CASSEPGQGNTIYF.

The rearrangement joins TRBV28 to TRBJ1-5, with 9 bases aligning to TRBD1. The CDR3 sequence is 16 residues long. Germline V lookup: CDR1 MDHEN, CDR2 SYDVKM. The trim removed 5 bases at V and 3 bases at J, leaving 8 bases unmatched. CDR3 sequence: CASSTSTGGNNQPQHF. The CDR3 DNA sequence: TGTGCCAGCAGTACCTCGACAGGGGGGAACAATCAGCCCCAGCATTTT.

This chain uses TRBV27 with TRBJ1-5; 7 bases align to TRBD1. The V gene end was trimmed by 3 bases and the J gene end by 1 base; junction bases not matched to a gene: 12. The CDR3 is 18 residues long. CDR1 and CDR2 from the germline V gene are MNHEY and SMNVEV (reference sequence). The CDR3 region is CASSFRGLQGDSNQPQHF. DNA of the CDR3: TGTGCCAGCAGTTTCCGAGGGTTGCAGGGGGACAGCAATCAGCCCCAGCATTTT.

The chain recombines TRBV30 with TRBJ1-1; D is unresolved. V shed 2 bases and J shed 4 bases, with 8 bases lying between them. The CDR3 is 12 residues long. CDR1 is GTSNPN, CDR2 SVGIG, per germline (reference sequence). CDR3 bases: TGTGCCTGGAGTTATCGGAGCACTGAAGCTTTCTTT. Translated: CAWSYRSTEAFF. Based on the CDR3 plus reference TRBV30 and TRBJ1-1, the full variable domain is SQTIHQWPATLVQPVGSPLSLECTVEGTSNPNLYWYRQAAGRGLQLLFYSVGIGQISSEVPQNLSASRPQDRQFILSSKKLLLSDSGFYLCAWSYRSTEAFFGQGTRLTVV.

The chain links TRBV10-3 to TRBJ2-7; 9 bases agree with TRBD2. Germline loops: CDR1 ENHRY, CDR2 SYGVKD. The length of the CDR3 is 15 residues. V shed 6 bases, J shed 0 bases, and the junction held 6 bases outside the gene matches. The CDR3 spells CAISPLSGSSYEQYF. CDR3 nucleotides: TGTGCCATCAGCCCCCTTAGCGGGAGCTCCTACGAGCAGTACTTC.

This chain connects TRBV9 to TRBJ2-1, with 13 bases aligning to TRBD2. The CDR3 sequence is 15 residues long. V dropped 5 bases and J dropped 6; count of bases not matched to a gene: 5. The germline CDR1 and CDR2 sequences are SGDLS and YYNGEE. CDR3 sequence: CASSGTSGNGNEQFF. In nucleotides, the CDR3 is TGTGCCAGCAGTGGGACTAGCGGGAATGGCAATGAGCAGTTCTTC.

The chain employs TRBV28 and TRBJ2-5; D ambiguous. The CDR3 sequence is 14 residues long. Germline CDR1 is MDHEN and CDR2 is SYDVKM. The V and J ends lost 6 bases and 2 bases respectively, with 13 bases between them. CDR3 in DNA: TGTGCCAGCAGCCGCGGCCCGAAACAAGAGACCCAGTACTTC. Amino acids: CASSRGPKQETQYF.

The CDR3 sequence: CASSRQGKGGYTF. CDR3 DNA: TGTGCCAGCAGTCGGCAGGGGAAAGGGGGCTACACCTTC. The rearrangement uses TRBV6-5 and TRBJ1-2; the D gene is possibly TRBD1 (6 bases). The CDR3 covers 13 residues. CDR1 is MNHEY and CDR2 is SVGAGI in the germline V gene. With 5 bases removed from V and 8 bases from J, the gap between germline ends came to 15 bases.

This chain connects TRBV6-1 to TRBJ1-3, with D unresolved. This CDR3 spans 13 amino acids. CDR1 and CDR2 from the germline V gene are MNHNS and SASEGT. The ends were cut back, 11 bases at V and 6 bases at J, with 17 bases in the middle. Here the CDR3 reads CAANDREANTIYF. CDR3 in DNA: TGTGCCGCGAACGACCGTGAGGCAAACACCATATATTTT.

The J gene is TRBJ2-7, the V gene TRBV30; no clear D gene. The CDR3 has 12 amino acids. CDR1 and CDR2 (germline): GTSNPN, SVGIG (reference sequence). The V end lost 6 bases, the J end lost 3 bases, and 12 bases lay between the germline ends. In DNA form, the CDR3 reads TGTGCCTGCATGAACAAGGGCTACGAGCAGTACTTC. Protein sequence: CACMNKGYEQYF. The full variable domain, its missing parts supplied by reference TRBV30 and TRBJ2-7, is SQTIHQWPATLVQPVGSPLSLECTVEGTSNPNLYWYRQAAGRGLQLLFYSVGIGQISSEVPQNLSASRPQDRQFILSSKKLLLSDSGFYLCACMNKGYEQYFGPGTRLTVT.

A few counts support this clone. J is TRBJ1-4 and V is TRBV5-4; D is unresolved. The CDR3 consists of 11 residues. V lost 4 bases and J lost 8, with 6 bases in between. CDR1 is SGHNT and CDR2 is YYREEE in the germline V gene (reference sequence). CDR3 DNA: TGTGCCAGCAGCCGTGACGAAAAACTGTTTTTT. Protein sequence: CASSRDEKLFF.